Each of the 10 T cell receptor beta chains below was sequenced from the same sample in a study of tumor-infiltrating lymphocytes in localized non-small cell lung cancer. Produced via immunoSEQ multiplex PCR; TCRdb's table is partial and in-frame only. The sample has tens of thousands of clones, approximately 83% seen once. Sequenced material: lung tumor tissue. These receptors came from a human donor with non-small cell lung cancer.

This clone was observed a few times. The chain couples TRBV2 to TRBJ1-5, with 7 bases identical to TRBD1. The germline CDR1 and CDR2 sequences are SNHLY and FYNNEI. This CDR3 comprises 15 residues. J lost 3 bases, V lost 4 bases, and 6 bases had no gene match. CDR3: CASSGRGLANQPQHF. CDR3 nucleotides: TGTGCCAGCAGTGGAAGGGGGCTTGCCAATCAGCCCCAGCATTTT.

CDR3 DNA sequence: TGCGCCAGCGGCCCTGACGGGGGAAAAGTAGATACGCAGTATTTT. Protein sequence: CASGPDGGKVDTQYF. The chain links TRBV5-1 to TRBJ2-3; possibly TRBD2 for D (6 bases). CDR3 length: 15 amino acids. Germline assignment: CDR1 SGHRS and CDR2 YFSETQ. V lost 7 bases and J 5 bases, leaving 20 bases between the germline ends.

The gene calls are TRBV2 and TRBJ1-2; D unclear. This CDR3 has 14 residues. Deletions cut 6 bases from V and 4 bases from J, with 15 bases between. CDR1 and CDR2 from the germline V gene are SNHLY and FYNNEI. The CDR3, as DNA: TGTGCCAGCAGACGTCCAGGAAAGGGCTATGGCTACACCTTC. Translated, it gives CASRRPGKGYGYTF.

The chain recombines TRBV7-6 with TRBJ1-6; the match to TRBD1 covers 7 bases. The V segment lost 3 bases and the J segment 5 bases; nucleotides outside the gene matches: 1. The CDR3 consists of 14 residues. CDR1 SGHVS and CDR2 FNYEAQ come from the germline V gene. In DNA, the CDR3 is TGTGCCAGCAGCTTTACAGGGGATAATTCACCCCTCCACTTT. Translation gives CASSFTGDNSPLHF.

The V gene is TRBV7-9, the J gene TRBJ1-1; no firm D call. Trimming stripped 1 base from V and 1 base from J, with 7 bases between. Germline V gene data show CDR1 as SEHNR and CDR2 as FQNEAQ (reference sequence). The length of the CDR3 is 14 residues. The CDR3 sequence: CASSLGTSNTEAFF. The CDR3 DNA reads TGTGCCAGCAGCTTAGGTACATCGAACACTGAAGCTTTCTTT. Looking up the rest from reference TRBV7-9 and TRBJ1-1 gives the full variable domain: DTGVSQNPRHKITKRGQNVTFRCDPISEHNRLYWYRQTLGQGPEFLTYFQNEAQLEKSRLLSDRFSAERPKGSFSTLEIQRTEQGDSAMYLCASSLGTSNTEAFFGQGTRLTVV.

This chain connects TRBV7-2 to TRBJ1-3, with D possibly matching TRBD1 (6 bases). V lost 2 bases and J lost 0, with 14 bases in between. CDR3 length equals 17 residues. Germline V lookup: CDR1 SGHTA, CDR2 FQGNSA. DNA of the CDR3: TGTGCCAGCAGCTTACCACAGGGAGGAGGCTCTGGAAACACCATATATTTT. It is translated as CASSLPQGGGSGNTIYF.

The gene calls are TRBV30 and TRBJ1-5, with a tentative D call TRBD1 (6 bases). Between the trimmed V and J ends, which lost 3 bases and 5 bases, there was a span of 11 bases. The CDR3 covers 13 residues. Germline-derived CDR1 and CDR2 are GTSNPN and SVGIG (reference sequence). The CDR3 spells CAWSLGADQPQHF. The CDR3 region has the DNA TGTGCCTGGAGCCTGGGGGCCGATCAGCCCCAGCATTTT. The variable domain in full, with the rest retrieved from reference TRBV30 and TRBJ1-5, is SQTIHQWPATLVQPVGSPLSLECTVEGTSNPNLYWYRQAAGRGLQLLFYSVGIGQISSEVPQNLSASRPQDRQFILSSKKLLLSDSGFYLCAWSLGADQPQHFGDGTRLSIL.

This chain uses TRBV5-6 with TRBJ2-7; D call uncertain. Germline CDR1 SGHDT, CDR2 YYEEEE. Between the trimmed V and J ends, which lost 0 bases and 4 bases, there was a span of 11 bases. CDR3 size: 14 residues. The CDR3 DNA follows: TGTGCCAGCAGCTTGGTGGGCCCCGCGTACGAGCAGTACTTC. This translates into CASSLVGPAYEQYF.

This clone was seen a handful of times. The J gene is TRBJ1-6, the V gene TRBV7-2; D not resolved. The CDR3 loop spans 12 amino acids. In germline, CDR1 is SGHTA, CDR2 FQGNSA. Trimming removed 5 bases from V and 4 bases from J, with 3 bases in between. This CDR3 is CASSPYNSPLHF. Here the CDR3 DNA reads TGTGCCAGCAGCCCTTATAATTCACCCCTCCACTTT.

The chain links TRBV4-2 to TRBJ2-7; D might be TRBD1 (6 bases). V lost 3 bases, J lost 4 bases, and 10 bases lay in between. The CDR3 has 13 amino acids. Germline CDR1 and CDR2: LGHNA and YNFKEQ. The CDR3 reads CASSQDRNYEQYF. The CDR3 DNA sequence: TGTGCCAGCAGCCAGGACAGAAATTACGAGCAGTACTTC.